This entry lists 9 T cell receptor beta chains sequenced from one sample in a study of CD8+ T cells in alopecia areata. RNA was isolated and reverse transcribed to cDNA, the sequencing template. This table comes from immunoSEQ multiplex PCR, and its TCRdb copy is limited to in-frame clones, with some not included. The sample lists about 120,000 clones; 58% were seen once. Documented treatment: oral pan-JAK inhibitor, 5-10 mg twice daily. The sequences come from CD8+ T cells sorted from blood, collected at week 4, from a patient treated with tofacitinib. These receptors originate from a human donor with alopecia areata.

The J gene is TRBJ1-5, the V gene TRBV4-3; D not resolved. The CDR3 has 15 residues. Germline V gene sequence: CDR1 LGHNA, CDR2 YSLEER. Trimming removed 3 bases from V and 5 bases from J, with 14 bases in between. The CDR3, as DNA: TGCGCCAGCAGCCAGACTGGGGAAACACATCAGCCCCAGCATTTT. As protein: CASSQTGETHQPQHF.

This clone has only a few counts. The chain carries TRBV29-1 and TRBJ1-2; the D is unclear. This CDR3 contains 15 residues. From germline, CDR1 is SQVTM and CDR2 ANQGSEA. V gave up 0 bases and J gave up 0 bases, with 11 bases separating them. This chain's CDR3 is CSVEEGTETNYGYTF. Here the CDR3 DNA reads TGCAGCGTTGAAGAGGGAACAGAGACTAACTATGGCTACACCTTC.

A few counts support this clone. This chain joins TRBV30 and TRBJ2-1; D unclear. The germline V and J ends were trimmed by 2 bases and 4 bases, with 9 bases remaining between them. Germline lookup yields CDR1 GTSNPN and CDR2 SVGIG (reference sequence). This CDR3 spans 13 amino acids. The CDR3 is CAWSHGFYNEQFF. The CDR3 DNA follows: TGTGCCTGGAGTCACGGGTTTTACAATGAGCAGTTCTTC.

The V gene is TRBV29-1, the J gene TRBJ2-1; D call uncertain. This CDR3 is 13 amino acids long. The V end was cut by 6 bases, the J end by 6 bases, with 15 bases between. Germline CDR1 is SQVTM and CDR2 is ANQGSEA. The CDR3 here is CSVADKPGNEQFF. The CDR3 coding sequence is TGCAGCGTCGCCGACAAACCGGGCAATGAGCAGTTCTTC.

The chain couples TRBV2 to TRBJ2-1, with a tentative D call TRBD1 (5 bases). Germline V gene lookup returns CDR1 SNHLY and CDR2 FYNNEI. V was clipped by 8 bases and J by 8 bases, with 25 bases between them. The CDR3 spans 16 residues. As DNA, the CDR3 is TGTGCCAGCGCTTACCCACAGGTCCCCCTTGGGGATGAGCAGTTCTTC. As protein: CASAYPQVPLGDEQFF.

The chain has TRBV6-4 and TRBJ2-3; 9 bases fit TRBD1. CDR1 and CDR2 from the germline V gene are MRHNA and SNTAGT. The V gene end was trimmed by 2 bases and the J gene end by 4 bases; junction bases not matched to a gene: 4. The CDR3 has 15 amino acids. In DNA, the CDR3 is TGTGCCAGCAGTGACGCGGGACAGGGTTCAGATACGCAGTATTTT. Its translation: CASSDAGQGSDTQYF.

This clone turned up a few times. The chain has TRBV29-1 and TRBJ1-2; 8 nucleotides match TRBD1. Germline assignment: CDR1 SQVTM and CDR2 ANQGSEA. The CDR3 runs 14 residues. The V gene end was trimmed by 3 bases and the J gene end by 3 bases; junction bases not matched to a gene: 6. In nucleotides, the CDR3 is TGCAGCGTTGACCCCCAGGGGGCTGACTATGGCTACACCTTC. It specifies CSVDPQGADYGYTF.

A few counts support this clone. The V call is TRBV9, the J call TRBJ2-1, with D maybe TRBD1 (5 bases). The CDR3 runs 13 residues. V gave up 2 bases and J gave up 14 bases, with 17 bases separating them. Per the germline V gene, CDR1 is SGDLS and CDR2 is YYNGEE. CDR3 residues: CASSVEGADKKFF. DNA for the CDR3: TGTGCCAGCAGCGTTGAAGGGGCGGACAAGAAGTTCTTC.

This clone has a handful of counts. The chain carries TRBV29-1 and TRBJ2-5, with TRBD1 as a possible D gene (6 bases). Trimming shortened V by 3 bases and J by 2 bases, and 10 bases separated the two germline ends. This CDR3 region has 13 residues. Germline V gives CDR1 SQVTM, CDR2 ANQGSEA. CDR3 DNA sequence: TGCAGCGTTGAGTTCGGACAGCAAGAGACCCAGTACTTC. Residues: CSVEFGQQETQYF.